This is a list of T cell receptor beta chains from one sample in a study of OX40 agonist ivuxolimab in advanced cancers. Method: immunoSEQ multiplex PCR; TCRdb's copy keeps in-frame clones and lacks some. The sample lists tens of thousands of clones, approximately 90% seen once, with around 0.97% in the top ten. The starting material was CD4+ or CD8+ T cells sorted from blood, obtained in a trial of the OX40 agonist ivuxolimab. All receptors derive from an adult with an advanced solid tumor such as melanoma, head and neck, liver or kidney cancer. Each CDR3 is given with its conserved first and last residue. Fields, in order: CDR3 DNA, CDR3 protein, J gene, V gene, clone size, D gene. The D gene is left open where the match is weak. Size is omitted from some rows. Given values are once, few, many or a class for expanded clones.

TGTGCCAGGACCTCTAACGGAGATACGCAGTATTTT | CARTSNGDTQYF | TRBJ2-3 | TRBV7-9 | - | -
TGTGCCAGCAGCCCGAGACTAGCGGGGGGGCCTGGTGAGCAGTTCTTC | CASSPRLAGGPGEQFF | TRBJ2-1 | TRBV5-4 | - | TRBD2
TGTGCCAGCAGCTCGGGACAGGGGATCGGTAACTATGGCTACACCTTC | CASSSGQGIGNYGYTF | TRBJ1-2 | TRBV2 | few | TRBD1
TGTGCCAGCAGCTTGAGTCAGGGGGATGAGCAGTTCTTC | CASSLSQGDEQFF | TRBJ2-1 | TRBV5-5 | - | TRBD1
TGTGCCAGTAGTCGGACAGGAGCTAACTATGGCTACACCTTC | CASSRTGANYGYTF | TRBJ1-2 | TRBV19 | - | TRBD1
TGTGCCAGCACCGGACAGGGGAAGAGCTATGGCTACACCTTC | CASTGQGKSYGYTF | TRBJ1-2 | TRBV28 | few | TRBD1
TGCGCCAGCAGCACGGTAGCGGGGGGCCATCAAGAGACCCAGTACTTC | CASSTVAGGHQETQYF | TRBJ2-5 | TRBV5-1 | - | TRBD2
TGTGCCAGCAGTGAGTCGGGGCGGTATGGCTACACCTTC | CASSESGRYGYTF | TRBJ1-2 | TRBV6-4 | - | -
TGTGCCAGCAGTTTTTTATCAGGGTATGAGCAGTACTTC | CASSFLSGYEQYF | TRBJ2-7 | TRBV27 | - | -
TGTGCCAGTAGTATAGATAAGGGGGCCTATGGCTACACCTTC | CASSIDKGAYGYTF | TRBJ1-2 | TRBV19 | - | TRBD1
TGCGCCAGCAGCTTGGACAAAGGGTACACTGAAGCTTTCTTT | CASSLDKGYTEAFF | TRBJ1-1 | TRBV5-1 | - | -
TGTGCCAGCAGCGAGGGACAGGTTAAGGGGAATGAGCAGTTCTTC | CASSEGQVKGNEQFF | TRBJ2-1 | TRBV7-2 | few | TRBD1
TGTGCCAGCAGTCCCCGGGTAGCGGGTTCTTACGAGCAGTACTTC | CASSPRVAGSYEQYF | TRBJ2-7 | TRBV2 | - | TRBD2
TGTGCCAGTAGTCCCCGTGGGGGAAGCAATCAGCCCCAGCATTTT | CASSPRGGSNQPQHF | TRBJ1-5 | TRBV19 | - | -
TGTGCCAGCAGTTATAAGGTTACCGGGGAGCTGTTTTTT | CASSYKVTGELFF | TRBJ2-2 | TRBV6-6 | - | -
TGTGCCAGCAGCTTAGACGCGGCCCCCCTTGCGCAGTATTTT | CASSLDAAPLAQYF | TRBJ2-3 | TRBV7-2 | once | -
TGCAGCGTTGTGGGAGGGCCGGGCAACACTGAAGCTTTCTTT | CSVVGGPGNTEAFF | TRBJ1-1 | TRBV29-1 | - | -
TGCGCCAGCAGCTTGGCCCCCGGGAACTACGAGCAGTACTTC | CASSLAPGNYEQYF | TRBJ2-7 | TRBV5-1 | - | -
TGCGCCAGCAGCTTCCTATCAGGGGACACTGAAGCTTTCTTT | CASSFLSGDTEAFF | TRBJ1-1 | TRBV5-1 | - | -
TGTGCCAGCAGAGCCGGGACAGGACCTTACGAGCAGTACTTC | CASRAGTGPYEQYF | TRBJ2-7 | TRBV6-1 | - | TRBD1
TGTGCCAGCAGCTTTACTCGTGATACGCAGTATTTT | CASSFTRDTQYF | TRBJ2-3 | TRBV7-2 | - | -
TGTGCCAGCAGGACAGGGAGCTCCTATAATTCACCCCTCCACTTT | CASRTGSSYNSPLHF | TRBJ1-6 | TRBV28 | - | TRBD1